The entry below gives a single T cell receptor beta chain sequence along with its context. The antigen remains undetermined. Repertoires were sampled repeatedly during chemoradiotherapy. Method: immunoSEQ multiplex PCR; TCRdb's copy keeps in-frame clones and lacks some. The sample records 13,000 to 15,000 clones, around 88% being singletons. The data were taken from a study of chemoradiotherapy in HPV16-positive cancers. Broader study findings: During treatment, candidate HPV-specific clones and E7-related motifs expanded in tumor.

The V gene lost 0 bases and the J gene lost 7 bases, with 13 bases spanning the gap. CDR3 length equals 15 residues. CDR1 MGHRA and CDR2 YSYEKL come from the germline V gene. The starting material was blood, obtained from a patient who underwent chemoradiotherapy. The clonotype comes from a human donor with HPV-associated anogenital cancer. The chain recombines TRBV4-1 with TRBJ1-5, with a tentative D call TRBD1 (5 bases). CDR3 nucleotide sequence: TGCGCCAGCAGCCAAGAAAGCGGAGGGGCACAGCCCCAGCATTTT. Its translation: CASSQESGGAQPQHF.